The rows below give T cell receptor beta chains drawn from one sample of a study of cytomegalovirus exposure and HLA in healthy donors. Profiling relied on immunoSEQ multiplex PCR, and the TCRdb table lists in-frame clones only, not all of them. The sample holds about 73,000 clones, roughly 70% seen once. Sequencing was done on a sample of PBMCs. The receptors originated from a man between 70 and 80 years old in good health and CMV-seronegative. Both conserved end residues are part of each CDR3. The D gene is left open where the match is weak. Part of the rows lack a size; the others show once, few, many or a class for expanded clones.

CDR3nt	CDR3aa	j_gene	v_gene	d_gene	abundance
TGTGCCAGTAGTATGGGCCCCAGGGGAAGGACCGGGGAGCTGTTTTTT	CASSMGPRGRTGELFF	TRBJ2-2	TRBV19	NA	NA
TGTGCCAGCTCACCGACGGGTCCCGGTGAGACCCAGTACTTC	CASSPTGPGETQYF	TRBJ2-5	TRBV18	NA	NA
TGCGCCAGCAGCTACGAGTTAAATTCACCCCTCCACTTT	CASSYELNSPLHF	TRBJ1-6	TRBV5-1	NA	few
TGTGCCAGCAGCTTAAGTCATGAGGGAAGCACAGATACGCAGTATTTT	CASSLSHEGSTDTQYF	TRBJ2-3	TRBV7-8	NA	NA
TGTGCCAGCGGCCAAACAGGGTTGGGCTATGGCTACACCTTC	CASGQTGLGYGYTF	TRBJ1-2	TRBV28	NA	NA
TGTGCCAGCATGTCGGGGGACCCGTTGAAAACCCTCCACTTT	CASMSGDPLKTLHF	TRBJ1-6	TRBV28	NA	NA
TGTGCCAGCAGCCCACTTGGTACGCTAGCGGGGGCCTACGAGCAGTACTTC	CASSPLGTLAGAYEQYF	TRBJ2-7	TRBV9	TRBD2	NA
TGTGCCAGCAGCGAGGGACAGGCAACTAATGAAAAACTGTTTTTT	CASSEGQATNEKLFF	TRBJ1-4	TRBV2	TRBD1	few
TGTGCCAGCAGCCTCAGCGGGAGGGCCTCCTACGAGCAGTACTTC	CASSLSGRASYEQYF	TRBJ2-7	TRBV28	TRBD2	NA
TGTGCCAGCAGCGTGGGGGACAGGAGCTCTGGGGCCAACGTCCTGACTTTC	CASSVGDRSSGANVLTF	TRBJ2-6	TRBV9	TRBD1	NA
TGTGCCAGCAGTTACCGACAGGGGAGGACCTACGAGCAGTACTTC	CASSYRQGRTYEQYF	TRBJ2-7	TRBV6-5	TRBD1	NA
TGTGCCATCAGTGAGGGACAGAGATCGACCTATGGCTACACCTTC	CAISEGQRSTYGYTF	TRBJ1-2	TRBV10-3	NA	NA
TGTGCCAGTAGTACTGGACTAGCGGGAGGGCGTGTTATGAATGAGCAGTTCTTC	CASSTGLAGGRVMNEQFF	TRBJ2-1	TRBV19	TRBD2	NA
TGTGCCATCAGAGGACAGGGGGCTGGAAACACCATATATTTT	CAIRGQGAGNTIYF	TRBJ1-3	TRBV10-3	TRBD1	NA
TGTGCCAGCAGCCCTAAAACGACAGGGGGCTTCGAGCAGTTCTTC	CASSPKTTGGFEQFF	TRBJ2-1	TRBV5-4	TRBD1	NA
TGTGCCGCCGACACCGGCACAGATACGCAGTATTTT	CAADTGTDTQYF	TRBJ2-3	TRBV30	NA	NA
TGTGCCAGCAGCCAGGGTACTAGGGACCAAGAGACCCAGTACTTC	CASSQGTRDQETQYF	TRBJ2-5	TRBV4-2	NA	NA
TGTGCCAGCAGAGAACAGGGAGGGGCAGAGACCCAGTACTTC	CASREQGGAETQYF	TRBJ2-5	TRBV2	NA	NA
TGTGCCAGCAGCTTAAGGACAGGGTCCGCCGAGCAGTACTTC	CASSLRTGSAEQYF	TRBJ2-7	TRBV7-6	TRBD1	NA
TGTGCCATCAGTGACCAAAGGACAACTGAAGCTTTCTTT	CAISDQRTTEAFF	TRBJ1-1	TRBV10-3	NA	NA
TGTGCCAGCAGCTTCACTAGCGGTTCCTCCTACGAGCAGTACTTC	CASSFTSGSSYEQYF	TRBJ2-7	TRBV11-2	TRBD2	NA
TGCGCCAGCAGTTGGGTTGGAGGGACCCAGTACTTC	CASSWVGGTQYF	TRBJ2-5	TRBV5-1	NA	NA
TGTGCTTCCAGACTAGCGGGAGTGTCCGGGGAGCTGTTTTTT	CASRLAGVSGELFF	TRBJ2-2	TRBV30	TRBD2	NA
TGTGCCAGCAGCTTCGGGGAGAACACTGAAGCTTTCTTT	CASSFGENTEAFF	TRBJ1-1	TRBV11-2	NA	NA
TGTGCCAGCAGGTCGCGGGGGGGCCCGAATGAGCAGTTCTTC	CASRSRGGPNEQFF	TRBJ2-1	TRBV27	TRBD2	few
TGTGCCAGTAGAACGGGTCTCTTGGCTAGCGGGGGGGGGTCTGGGGCCAACGTCCTGACTTTC	CASRTGLLASGGGSGANVLTF	TRBJ2-6	TRBV19	TRBD2	NA
TGTGCCAGCTCCCCAGGAGGTATACTAGCGGGAGGGGATGAGCAGTTCTTC	CASSPGGILAGGDEQFF	TRBJ2-1	TRBV18	TRBD2	NA
TGTGCCAGCAGAGGACAGGGCGGCGAGCAGTACTTC	CASRGQGGEQYF	TRBJ2-7	TRBV6-6	TRBD1	NA
TGCGCCAGCAGCCACGGGACAGGGGGGGACTATGGCTACACCTTC	CASSHGTGGDYGYTF	TRBJ1-2	TRBV4-3	TRBD1	few
TGCGCCAGCAGCCCTGGACAGCTATACGACTCCTATAATTCACCCCTCCACTTT	CASSPGQLYDSYNSPLHF	TRBJ1-6	TRBV5-1	NA	NA
TGTGCCAGCAGTTACTCCCGAGAGACCCAGTACTTC	CASSYSRETQYF	TRBJ2-5	TRBV6-6	NA	NA
TGTGCCAGCAGCTTAGATCTTGTCCTAGCGGGAGTCGAGCAGTACTTC	CASSLDLVLAGVEQYF	TRBJ2-7	TRBV11-2	TRBD2	once
TGTGCCATCAGTGAGAGCGGGACAGGGAGGTACGAGCAGTACTTC	CAISESGTGRYEQYF	TRBJ2-7	TRBV10-3	TRBD1	few
TGCGCCAGCAGCTCGCAACAGGGGTCTGGAAACACCATATATTTT	CASSSQQGSGNTIYF	TRBJ1-3	TRBV5-1	TRBD1	NA
TGTGCCAGCAGCCCAAGGGGGACTAGCGGGAGAATAAGGGCGACCCAGTACTTC	CASSPRGTSGRIRATQYF	TRBJ2-5	TRBV7-2	TRBD2	NA
TGTGCCAGCAGCGTGGGGAGGACCTACAATGAGCAGTTCTTC	CASSVGRTYNEQFF	TRBJ2-1	TRBV9	NA	NA
TGTGCCAGCAGCGTAGGGCTAGCGGGGGGGTACACAGATACGCAGTATTTT	CASSVGLAGGYTDTQYF	TRBJ2-3	TRBV9	TRBD2	once
TGTGCCAGCAGCTCTAGCGGGGGGAGCTCCTACAATGAGCAGTTCTTC	CASSSSGGSSYNEQFF	TRBJ2-1	TRBV7-6	TRBD2	NA
TGTGCCAGCAGCTTCGGGGGAGGGCCTGACAATGAGCAGTTCTTC	CASSFGGGPDNEQFF	TRBJ2-1	TRBV5-4	TRBD2	NA
TGTGCCAGCTCGAGTGGGTATACGGGGGGCCCAGAGACCCAGTACTTC	CASSSGYTGGPETQYF	TRBJ2-5	TRBV7-9	NA	NA
TGTGCCAGCAGCTTAAGCGGGGCTAAAGAGACCCAGTACTTC	CASSLSGAKETQYF	TRBJ2-5	TRBV7-2	TRBD2	once
TGTGCCAGCTCGACCCTTACTAGCGGGATAGTGGAGACCCAGTACTTC	CASSTLTSGIVETQYF	TRBJ2-5	TRBV2	TRBD2	NA
TGTGCCTGGAGTGCGGGACTTAGCAATCAGCCCCAGCATTTT	CAWSAGLSNQPQHF	TRBJ1-5	TRBV30	NA	NA
TGTGCCAGCAGCTTAGCACAGGACATGGACGAGCAGTACTTC	CASSLAQDMDEQYF	TRBJ2-7	TRBV7-9	NA	once
TGTGCCAGTAGTCCCAAACAGGGGGCCTACGAGCAGTACTTC	CASSPKQGAYEQYF	TRBJ2-7	TRBV19	TRBD1	NA